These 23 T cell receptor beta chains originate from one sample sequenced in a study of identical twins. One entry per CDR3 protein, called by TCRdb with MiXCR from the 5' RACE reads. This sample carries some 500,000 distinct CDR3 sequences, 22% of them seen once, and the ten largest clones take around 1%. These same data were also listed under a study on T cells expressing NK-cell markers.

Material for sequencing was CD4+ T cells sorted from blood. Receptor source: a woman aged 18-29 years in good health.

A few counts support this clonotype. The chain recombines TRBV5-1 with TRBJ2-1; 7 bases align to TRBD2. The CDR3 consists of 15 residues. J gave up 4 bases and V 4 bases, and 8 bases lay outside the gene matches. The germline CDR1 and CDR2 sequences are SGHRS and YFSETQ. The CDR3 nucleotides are TGCGCCAGCAGCGACGGAGCGGGATCGTACAATGAGCAGTTCTTC. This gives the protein CASSDGAGSYNEQFF. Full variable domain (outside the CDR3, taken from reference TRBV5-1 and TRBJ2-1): KAGVTQTPRYLIKTRGQQVTLSCSPISGHRSVSWYQQTPGQGLQFLFEYFSETQRNKGNFPGRFSGRQFSNSRSEMNVSTLELGDSALYLCASSDGAGSYNEQFFGPGTRLTVL.

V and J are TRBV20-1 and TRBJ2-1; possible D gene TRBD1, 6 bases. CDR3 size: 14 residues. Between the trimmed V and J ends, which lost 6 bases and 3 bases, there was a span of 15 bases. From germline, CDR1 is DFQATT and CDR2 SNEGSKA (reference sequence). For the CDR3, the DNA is TGCAGTGCCTCAAACGGACAGTTCTACAATGAGCAGTTCTTC. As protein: CSASNGQFYNEQFF.

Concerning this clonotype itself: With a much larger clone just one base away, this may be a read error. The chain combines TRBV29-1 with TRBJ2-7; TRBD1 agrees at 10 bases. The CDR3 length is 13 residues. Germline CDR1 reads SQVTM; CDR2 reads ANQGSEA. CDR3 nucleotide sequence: TGCAGCGTTGTCCGGGACAGGGGTTACGGGCAGTACTTC. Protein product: CSVVRDRGYGQYF.

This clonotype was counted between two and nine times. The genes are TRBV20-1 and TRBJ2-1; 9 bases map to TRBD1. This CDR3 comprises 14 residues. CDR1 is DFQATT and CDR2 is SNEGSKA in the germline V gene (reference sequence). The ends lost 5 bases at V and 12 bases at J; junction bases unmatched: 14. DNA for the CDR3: TGCAGTGCTGGTAGGGACAGGGCCCAAGGTATGCAGTTCTTC. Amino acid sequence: CSAGRDRAQGMQFF.

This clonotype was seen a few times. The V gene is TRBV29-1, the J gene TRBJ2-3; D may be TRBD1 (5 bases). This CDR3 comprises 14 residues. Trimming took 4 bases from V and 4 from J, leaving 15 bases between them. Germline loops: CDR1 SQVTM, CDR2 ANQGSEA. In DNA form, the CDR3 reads TGCAGCGTTGTTTTGCAGGGCCGCCCAGATACGCAGTATTTT. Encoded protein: CSVVLQGRPDTQYF.

The CDR3 here is CASYEQFF. CDR3 nucleotide sequence: TGTGCCTCCTACGAGCAGTTCTTC. The chain uses TRBV24-1 and TRBJ2-1; D is uncertain. Germline V lookup: CDR1 KGHDR, CDR2 SFDVKD. The CDR3 extends over 8 amino acids. The V and J ends lost 12 bases and 10 bases respectively, with 6 bases between them.

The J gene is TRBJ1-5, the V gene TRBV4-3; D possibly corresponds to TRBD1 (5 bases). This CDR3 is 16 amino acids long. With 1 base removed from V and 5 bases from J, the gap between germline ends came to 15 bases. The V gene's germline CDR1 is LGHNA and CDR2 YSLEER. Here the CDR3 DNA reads TGCGCCAGCAGCCAAGGGGGGGGAGGAGGGGATCAGCCCCAGCATTTT. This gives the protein CASSQGGGGGDQPQHF.

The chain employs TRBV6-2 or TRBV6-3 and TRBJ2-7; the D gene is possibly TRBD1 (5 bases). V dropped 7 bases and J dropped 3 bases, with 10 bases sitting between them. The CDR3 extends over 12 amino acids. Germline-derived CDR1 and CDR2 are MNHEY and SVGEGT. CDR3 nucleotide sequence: TGTGCCAGCACCCAGGGTAACTACGAGCAGTACTTC. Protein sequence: CASTQGNYEQYF.

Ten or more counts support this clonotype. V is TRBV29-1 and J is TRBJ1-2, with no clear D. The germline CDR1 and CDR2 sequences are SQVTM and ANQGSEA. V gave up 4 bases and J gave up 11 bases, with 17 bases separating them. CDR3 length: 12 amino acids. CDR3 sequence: CSVGAELEGYTF. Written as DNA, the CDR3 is TGCAGCGTTGGGGCAGAACTTGAGGGATACACCTTC.

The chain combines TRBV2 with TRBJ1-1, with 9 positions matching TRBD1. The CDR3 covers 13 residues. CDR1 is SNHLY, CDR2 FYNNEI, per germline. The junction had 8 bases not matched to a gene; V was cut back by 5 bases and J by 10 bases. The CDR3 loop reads CASSSDRGSIAFF. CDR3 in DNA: TGTGCCAGCAGTTCGGACAGGGGCAGTATAGCTTTCTTT.

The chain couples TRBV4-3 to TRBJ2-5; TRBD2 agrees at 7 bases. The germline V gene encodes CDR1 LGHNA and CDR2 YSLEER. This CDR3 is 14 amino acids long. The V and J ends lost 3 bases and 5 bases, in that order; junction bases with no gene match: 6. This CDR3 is CASSHGLVKETQYF. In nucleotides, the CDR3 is TGCGCCAGCAGCCACGGACTAGTGAAGGAGACCCAGTACTTC.

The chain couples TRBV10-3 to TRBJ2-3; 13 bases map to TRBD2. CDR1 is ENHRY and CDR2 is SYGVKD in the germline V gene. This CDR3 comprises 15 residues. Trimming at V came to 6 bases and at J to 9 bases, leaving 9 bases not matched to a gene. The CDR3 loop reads CAISLQGTSGKTQYF. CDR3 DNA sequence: TGTGCCATCAGCCTGCAAGGGACTAGCGGGAAGACGCAGTATTTT.

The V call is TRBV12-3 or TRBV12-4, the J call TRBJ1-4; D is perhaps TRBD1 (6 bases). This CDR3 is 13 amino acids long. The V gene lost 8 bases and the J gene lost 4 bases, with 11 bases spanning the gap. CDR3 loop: CASSGTLNEKLFF. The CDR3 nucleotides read TGTGCCAGCTCCGGGACACTTAATGAAAAACTGTTTTTT.

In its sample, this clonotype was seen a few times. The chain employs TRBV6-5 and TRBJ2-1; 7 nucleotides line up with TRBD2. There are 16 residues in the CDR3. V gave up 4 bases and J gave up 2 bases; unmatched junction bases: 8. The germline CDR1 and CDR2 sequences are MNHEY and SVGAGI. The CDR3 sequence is CASSFVAGAPYNEQFF. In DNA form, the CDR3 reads TGTGCCAGCAGTTTCGTAGCGGGTGCCCCCTACAATGAGCAGTTCTTC.

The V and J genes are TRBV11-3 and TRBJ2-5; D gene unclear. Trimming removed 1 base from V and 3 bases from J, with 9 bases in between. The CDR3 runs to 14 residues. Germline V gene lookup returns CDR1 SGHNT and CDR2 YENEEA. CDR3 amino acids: CASSLGQAKETQYF. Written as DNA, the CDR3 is TGTGCCAGCAGCTTAGGGCAGGCGAAAGAGACCCAGTACTTC.

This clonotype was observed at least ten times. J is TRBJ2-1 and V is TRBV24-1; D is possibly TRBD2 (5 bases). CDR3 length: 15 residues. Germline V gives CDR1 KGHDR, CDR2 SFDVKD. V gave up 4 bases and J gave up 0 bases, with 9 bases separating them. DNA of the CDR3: TGTGCCACCAGTGACCCGGGAACCTCCTACAATGAGCAGTTCTTC. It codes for CATSDPGTSYNEQFF.

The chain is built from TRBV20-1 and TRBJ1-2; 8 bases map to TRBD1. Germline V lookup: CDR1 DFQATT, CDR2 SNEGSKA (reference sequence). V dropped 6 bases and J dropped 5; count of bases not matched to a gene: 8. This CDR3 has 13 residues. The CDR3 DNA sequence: TGCAGTGCCACCGACAGGGGCCCTTATGGCTACACCTTC. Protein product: CSATDRGPYGYTF.

CDR3 amino acids: CASSLSQGSGNSPLHF. The CDR3 DNA reads TGCGCCAGCAGCTTGAGTCAGGGGTCGGGTAATTCACCCCTCCACTTT. The chain joins TRBV5-1 to TRBJ1-6, with D tentatively TRBD1 (6 bases). Deletions cut 1 base from V and 6 bases from J, with 14 bases between. The CDR3 totals 16 residues. Germline V lookup: CDR1 SGHRS, CDR2 YFSETQ.

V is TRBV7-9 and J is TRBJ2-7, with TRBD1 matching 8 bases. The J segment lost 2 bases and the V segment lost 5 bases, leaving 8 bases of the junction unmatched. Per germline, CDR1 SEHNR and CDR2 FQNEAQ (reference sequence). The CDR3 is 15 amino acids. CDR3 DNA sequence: TGTGCCAGCAGCAGAACAGGGGGAGTTCCCTACGAGCAGTACTTC. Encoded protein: CASSRTGGVPYEQYF.

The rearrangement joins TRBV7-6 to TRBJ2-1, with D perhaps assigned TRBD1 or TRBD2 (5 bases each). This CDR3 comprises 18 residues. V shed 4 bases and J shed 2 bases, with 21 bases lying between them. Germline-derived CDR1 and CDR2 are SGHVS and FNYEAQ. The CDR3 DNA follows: TGTGCCAGCAGCTCCCAAGGCGAGGGGAGAGGGGCCTACAATGAGCAGTTCTTC. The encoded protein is CASSSQGEGRGAYNEQFF.

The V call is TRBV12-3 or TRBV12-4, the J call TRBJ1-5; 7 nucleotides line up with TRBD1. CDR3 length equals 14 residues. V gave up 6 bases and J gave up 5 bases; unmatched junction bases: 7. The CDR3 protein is CASSRQGNHQPQHF. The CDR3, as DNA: TGTGCCAGCAGCCGACAGGGAAACCATCAGCCCCAGCATTTT.

In DNA, the CDR3 is TGTGCCAGCAAGCCCGGGAGCACAGATACGCAGTATTTT. Translated: CASKPGSTDTQYF. The rearrangement uses TRBV11-3 and TRBJ2-3; no clear D. The V and J ends lost 7 bases and 0 bases respectively, with 8 bases between them. This CDR3 has 13 amino acids. Per the germline V gene, CDR1 is SGHNT and CDR2 is YENEEA.

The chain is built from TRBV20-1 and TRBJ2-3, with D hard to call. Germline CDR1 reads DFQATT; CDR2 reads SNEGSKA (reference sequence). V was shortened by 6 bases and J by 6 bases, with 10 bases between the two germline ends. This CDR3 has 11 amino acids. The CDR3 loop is CSAIFRDTQYF. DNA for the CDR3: TGCAGTGCCATATTCAGGGATACGCAGTATTTT.